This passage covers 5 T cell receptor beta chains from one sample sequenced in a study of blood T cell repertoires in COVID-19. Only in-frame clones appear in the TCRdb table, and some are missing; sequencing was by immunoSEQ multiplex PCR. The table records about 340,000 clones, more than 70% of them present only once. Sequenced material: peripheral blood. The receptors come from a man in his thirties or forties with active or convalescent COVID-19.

The CDR3 sequence: CAWSVNSLNQPQHF. The CDR3 bases are TGTGCCTGGAGTGTAAACAGTCTGAACCAGCCCCAGCATTTT. The chain has TRBV30 and TRBJ1-5; D is unclear. Germline V gene sequence: CDR1 GTSNPN, CDR2 SVGIG (reference sequence). The V end lost 0 bases, the J end lost 7 bases, and 13 bases lay between the germline ends. This CDR3 is 14 amino acids long.

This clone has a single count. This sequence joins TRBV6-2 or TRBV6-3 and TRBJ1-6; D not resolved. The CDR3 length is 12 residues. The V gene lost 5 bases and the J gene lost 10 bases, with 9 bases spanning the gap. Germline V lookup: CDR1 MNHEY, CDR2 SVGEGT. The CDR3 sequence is CASSKRVSPLHF. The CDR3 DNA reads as TGTGCCAGCAGTAAGCGAGTGTCACCCCTCCACTTT.

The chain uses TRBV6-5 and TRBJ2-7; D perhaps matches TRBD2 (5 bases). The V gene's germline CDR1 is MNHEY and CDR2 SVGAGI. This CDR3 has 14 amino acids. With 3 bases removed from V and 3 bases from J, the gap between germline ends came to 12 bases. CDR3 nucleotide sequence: TGTGCCAGCAGTTATTCGGGAACAGTCTACGAGCAGTACTTC. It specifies CASSYSGTVYEQYF.

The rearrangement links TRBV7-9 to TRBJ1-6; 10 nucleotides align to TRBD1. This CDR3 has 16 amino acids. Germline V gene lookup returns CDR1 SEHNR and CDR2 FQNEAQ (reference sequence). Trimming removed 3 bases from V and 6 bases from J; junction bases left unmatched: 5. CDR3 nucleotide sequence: TGTGCCAGCAGCTTGACAGGGGGCGGAGGTAATTCACCCCTCCACTTT. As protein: CASSLTGGGGNSPLHF.

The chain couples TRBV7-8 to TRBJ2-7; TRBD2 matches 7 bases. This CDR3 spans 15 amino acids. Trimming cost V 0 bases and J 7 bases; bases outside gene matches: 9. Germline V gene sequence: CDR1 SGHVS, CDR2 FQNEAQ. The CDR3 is CASSLAPGTTIEQYF. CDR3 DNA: TGTGCCAGCAGCTTAGCCCCCGGGACTACTATAGAGCAGTACTTC.